This record covers a single T cell receptor beta chain. Its antigen is not identified. The record originates from a study of cytomegalovirus exposure and HLA in healthy donors. V lost 3 bases, J lost 11 bases, and 19 bases lay in between. Per the germline V gene, CDR1 is SGHVS and CDR2 is FNYEAQ. The CDR3 totals 14 residues. Vbeta (60) and Jbeta (13) primers were used in the PCR. Original processing methods: In a later analysis, some 10 million of tens of millions of unique beta chains occurred in at least two donors. Repertoires were generated with immunoSEQ multiplex PCR, while TCRdb's copy carries only in-frame clones and drops some. D and trimming come from the DNA, and the V and J calls and clone size come from that table. The sample holds 90,000 or so clones, around four fifths seen once. General study results and limits: The majority of CMV-associated TCR beta chains were reported as apparently HLA-restricted in a later analysis.

The rearrangement links TRBV7-6 to TRBJ1-1; D may be TRBD1 (5 bases). The origin of this receptor is a male donor in good health and CMV-seropositive. The sample was PBMCs. The chain's CDR3 is CASSLSLGGLKAFF. Written as DNA, the CDR3 is TGTGCCAGCAGCTTGAGTTTGGGGGGTCTGAAGGCTTTCTTT. The full variable domain, in which reference TRBV7-6 and TRBJ1-1 provide the parts outside the CDR3, is GAGVSQSPRYKVTKRGQDVALRCDPISGHVSLYWYRQALGQGPEFLTYFNYEAQQDKSGLPNDRFSAERPEGSISTLTIQRTEQRDSAMYRCASSLSLGGLKAFFGQGTRLTVV.